This T cell receptor beta chain is drawn from a study of shared clonotypes between healthy human individuals. Overall study findings and caveats: Some clonotypes were shared by all four sorted-subset donors, while others were not shared. The non-shared ones had lower generation probabilities than the shared ones.

Profiled with immunoSEQ multiplex PCR; TCRdb holds only in-frame clones, not every one. The repertoire holds about 660,000 clones, with around 72% as singletons. Per germline, CDR1 SNHLY and CDR2 FYNNEI. This CDR3 has 12 residues. Trimming shortened V by 5 bases and J by 3 bases, and 7 bases separated the two germline ends. As for this clone: Its antigen is as yet unknown. The sample has other DNA sequences that encode this CDR3 too.

The receptor's source is a woman in her thirties in good health. Sequencing was done on a sample of memory CD4+ T cells sorted from blood. Regarding subset: CD45RA-negative fraction. The chain joins TRBV2 to TRBJ1-1; a weak D match, TRBD1 (5 bases). CDR3 loop: CASSPGYTEAFF. For the CDR3, the DNA is TGTGCCAGCAGTCCAGGGTACACTGAAGCTTTCTTT.